This is a list of T cell receptor beta chains from one sample in a study of beta chain features in type 1 diabetes. The data were produced by immunoSEQ multiplex PCR, yet TCRdb's version contains in-frame clones alone and is incomplete. The sample carries about 700,000 clones, roughly 13% recorded once. The sequenced sample was naive CD4+ T cells from blood. The source is a man younger than 35 with type 1 diabetes. The CDR3 runs from the conserved cysteine through the conserved F or W. A D gene is named only where the DNA matches it firmly. Some rows have no size entry. The others give once, few or many, or a class for an expanded clone.

CDR3aa	CDR3nt	d_gene	abundance	v_gene	j_gene
CAWSVTDEKLFF	TGTGCCTGGAGTGTCACAGATGAAAAACTGTTTTTT	.	few	TRBV30	TRBJ1-4
CASSDQGTAAGYTF	TGTGCCAGCAGTGACCAAGGGACAGCCGCCGGCTACACCTTC	TRBD1	few	TRBV6-4	TRBJ1-2
CASRGESSSPLHF	TGCGCCAGCAGAGGGGAAAGTAGTTCACCCCTCCACTTT	.	few	TRBV5-1	TRBJ1-6
CASSPGDNEQFF	TGTGCCAGCTCCCCCGGGGACAATGAGCAGTTCTTC	.	few	TRBV18	TRBJ2-1
CASSAASGGRYNEQFF	TGTGCCAGCAGCGCCGCTAGCGGGGGGCGCTACAATGAGCAGTTCTTC	TRBD2	few	TRBV5-4	TRBJ2-1
CASSTPTSGGANTQYF	TGTGCCAGCAGTACCCCGACTAGCGGGGGGGCAAATACGCAGTATTTT	TRBD2	few	TRBV28	TRBJ2-3
CASSPMGFTDTQYF	TGTGCCAGCAGTCCAATGGGCTTCACAGATACGCAGTATTTT	.	.	TRBV27	TRBJ2-3
CAWSEPRRNYEQYF	TGTGCCTGGAGTGAACCTCGCAGAAACTACGAGCAGTACTTC	.	.	TRBV30	TRBJ2-7
CASSPLTGGDGNQPQHF	TGTGCCAGCAGCCCCCTGACAGGGGGCGATGGCAATCAGCCCCAGCATTTT	TRBD1	few	TRBV7-9	TRBJ1-5
CASRPEMNTGELFF	TGTGCCAGTAGACCAGAGATGAACACCGGGGAGCTGTTTTTT	.	few	TRBV19	TRBJ2-2
CASSFAGRRFGETQYF	TGTGCCAGCAGCTTCGCGGGCAGGAGGTTCGGAGAGACCCAGTACTTC	.	.	TRBV5-6	TRBJ2-5
CATSRDRGNEKLFF	TGTGCCACCAGCAGGGACAGGGGTAATGAAAAACTGTTTTTT	TRBD1	few	TRBV15	TRBJ1-4
CASSSAGVYNEQFF	TGTGCCAGCAGCTCAGCGGGGGTCTACAATGAGCAGTTCTTC	TRBD2	few	TRBV7-3	TRBJ2-1
CASSLAGGGSYNEQFF	TGTGCCAGCAGCTTAGCGGGCGGGGGTTCCTACAATGAGCAGTTCTTC	TRBD2	few	TRBV7-2	TRBJ2-1
CASSGQAYEQYF	TGTGCCAGCAGTGGGCAGGCCTACGAGCAGTACTTC	.	.	TRBV2	TRBJ2-7
CASSTTGVTDTQYF	TGCGCCAGCAGCACCACAGGGGTAACAGATACGCAGTATTTT	TRBD1	once	TRBV5-1	TRBJ2-3
CASSSGQGAHNEQFF	TGTGCCAGCAGCTCTGGACAGGGGGCTCACAATGAGCAGTTCTTC	TRBD1	.	TRBV7-7	TRBJ2-1
CASSLQVYGGETQYF	TGTGCCAGCAGTTTACAGGTTTACGGAGGAGAGACCCAGTACTTC	.	.	TRBV28	TRBJ2-5
CASSDGQGGSSYNSPLHF	TGTGCCAGCAGTGACGGACAGGGAGGGAGCTCCTATAATTCACCCCTCCACTTT	TRBD1	few	TRBV25-1	TRBJ1-6